This T cell receptor (beta chain) was sequenced during a study of cytomegalovirus exposure and HLA in healthy donors. This CDR3 has 16 residues. Between the trimmed V and J ends, which lost 0 bases and 0 bases, there was a span of 11 bases. The germline gives CDR1 SGDLS, CDR2 YYNGEE. Using immunoSEQ multiplex PCR, the repertoire was profiled, and TCRdb retains in-frame clones only, with some absent. Among about 120,000 clones listed, about 88% were seen once. This rearrangement joins TRBV9 to TRBJ2-3; D might be TRBD2 (6 bases). The specimen was PBMCs. This TCR was sampled from a man younger than 30 in good health and CMV-seropositive. The CDR3 sequence: CASSVGISGSTDTQYF. The DNA of the CDR3 is TGTGCCAGCAGCGTAGGGATTAGCGGAAGCACAGATACGCAGTATTTT.